The entry below gives a single T cell receptor beta chain sequence along with its context. Its matching antigen is unknown. The record originates from a study of CD8+ T cells in alopecia areata. Treatment in this sample: oral pan-JAK inhibitor, 5-10 mg twice daily. General observations from the study: Sharing of TCRs across patients appeared less clear than in mice, possibly for HLA-related reasons.

The ends were cut back, 7 bases at V and 1 base at J, with 16 bases in the middle. From germline, CDR1 is MNHNY and CDR2 SVGAGI (reference sequence). The CDR3 consists of 15 residues. Following RNA extraction, reverse transcription yielded cDNA that acted as the sequencing template. Sequenced by immunoSEQ multiplex PCR; TCRdb stores in-frame clones only, minus some. Of about 190,000 clones detected, 60% to 70% appear once; the ten largest clones hold around 0.69%. The sequenced sample was CD4+ T cells sorted from blood, obtained at week 4, from a patient treated with tofacitinib. This TCR came from a human donor with alopecia areata. V and J are TRBV6-6 and TRBJ1-1, with D hard to call. The CDR3 DNA reads TGTGCCAGCATATTTGGAGGAGCGACGAACACTGAAGCTTTCTTT. It is translated as CASIFGGATNTEAFF.